This T cell receptor (beta chain) appears in the sequencing data of a study of patients and donors after allogeneic stem cell transplantation. Germline assignment: CDR1 LNHNV and CDR2 YYDKDF (reference sequence). The CDR3 is 16 residues long. V lost 0 bases to trimming and J lost 7 bases, with 16 bases between them. From the RT-PCR reads, TCRdb called clonotypes with MiXCR, one entry per CDR3 protein. This table has about 400,000 distinct CDR3 sequences, more than 15% appearing once. V gene TRBV15 combines with J gene TRBJ2-1; possibly TRBD2 for D (7 bases). This TCR was recovered from a human donor who was either an allogeneic HSCT recipient or a stem cell or donor lymphocyte infusion donor (not recorded which). It is not recorded whose cells these are; they may come from a transplant donor. Sequencing input: blood, either unsorted or a sorted T cell fraction (not recorded which). The CDR3 sequence: CATSRDLRGGGNEQFF. The CDR3 DNA sequence: TGTGCCACCAGCAGAGATCTTCGAGGGGGGGGGAATGAGCAGTTCTTC.